This record covers a single TCR beta chain. TCRdb recomputed calls from the 5' RACE reads with MiXCR, one row per CDR3 protein. The data hold 500,000 to 700,000 distinct CDR3 sequences, with 15% to 20% observed a single time. V shed 2 bases and J shed 2 bases, with 11 bases lying between them. The CDR3 sequence is 15 residues long. This sample was included in a study of T cells after yellow fever vaccination. The sequences come from PBMCs, collected 15 days after the yellow fever booster vaccination. The chain is built from TRBV12-3 or TRBV12-4 and TRBJ2-3; D gene ambiguous. The receptor was derived from a man aged 25 to 40 who received the YFV17D yellow fever vaccine. The chain's CDR3 is CASSLRPSPTDTQYF. In nucleotides, the CDR3 is TGTGCCAGCAGTTTACGCCCGTCACCCACAGATACGCAGTATTTT.